These T cell receptor beta chains were read from a single sample in a study of PD-1 blockade in classical Hodgkin lymphoma. TCRdb keeps only in-frame clones here, not all; method: immunoSEQ multiplex PCR. The table includes 70,000 or so clones, over 85% detected once. The specimen was peripheral blood mononuclear cells (PBMCs). The receptors derive from a human donor with classical Hodgkin lymphoma. The CDR3 runs from the conserved cysteine through the conserved F or W. D genes are given only for firm matches. Clone size, where shown, is once, few, many, or a class for clones that have expanded.

D	size	V	J	length	DNA	CDR3
TRBD1	once	TRBV29-1	TRBJ2-7	14	TGCAGCGTTGAAGCGGGACAGGGTGTCTACGAGCAGTACTTC	CSVEAGQGVYEQYF
TRBD1	NA	TRBV27	TRBJ1-5	15	TGTGCCAGCAGTTACAGGGGCTATATCAATCAGCCCCAGCATTTT	CASSYRGYINQPQHF
NA	NA	TRBV18	TRBJ1-1	13	TGTGCCAGCTCACCAAAAGAGAACACTGAAGCTTTCTTT	CASSPKENTEAFF
NA	NA	TRBV5-1	TRBJ2-1	18	TGCGCCAGCAGCTTGGCGCCAGGGGAACCCCACTACGACAATGAGCAGTTCTTC	CASSLAPGEPHYDNEQFF
NA	NA	TRBV18	TRBJ2-7	13	TGTGCCAGCTCGCCAACTACCTCCTACGAGCAGTACTTC	CASSPTTSYEQYF
NA	once	TRBV6-6	TRBJ2-5	14	TGTGCCAGCAGTTACTCCGGTTCTCGGGAGACCCAGTACTTC	CASSYSGSRETQYF
TRBD2	NA	TRBV9	TRBJ2-5	14	TGTGCCAGCACGCCTCGGGGAGGGATAGAGACCCAGTACTTC	CASTPRGGIETQYF
NA	NA	TRBV11-2	TRBJ2-2	13	TGTGCCAGCAGATACCGACAGGCCGGGGAGCTGTTTTTT	CASRYRQAGELFF
NA	NA	TRBV15	TRBJ1-2	15	TGTGCCACCAGCAGAGGGGGGTTGGGGGAGAAGGGCTACACCTTC	CATSRGGLGEKGYTF
NA	NA	TRBV4-2	TRBJ1-1	18	TGTGCCAGCAGCCAAGATTTCGGCAGGACCATTGAGAACACTGAAGCTTTCTTT	CASSQDFGRTIENTEAFF
NA	NA	TRBV11-1	TRBJ2-7	13	TGTGCCAGCGGTGGCAGGACGTTCTACGAGCAGTACTTC	CASGGRTFYEQYF
TRBD2	NA	TRBV7-2	TRBJ2-5	15	TGTGCCAGCAGCTTAAGGCCCCGGGGGGACGAGACCCAGTACTTC	CASSLRPRGDETQYF
TRBD2	NA	TRBV6-5	TRBJ2-5	16	TGTGCCAGCAGTTACGTTAGCGGGGGGTTCCAAGAGACCCAGTACTTC	CASSYVSGGFQETQYF
NA	once	TRBV7-9	TRBJ1-2	13	TGTGCCAGCACCTGGGGGGGGCCCGATGGCTACACCTTC	CASTWGGPDGYTF
NA	NA	TRBV11-2	TRBJ2-7	16	TGTGCCAGCAGCATCGATGGTGGGTACCCAACCTACGAGCAGTACTTC	CASSIDGGYPTYEQYF
NA	NA	TRBV5-6	TRBJ1-5	13	TGTGCCAGCAGCGCTGGACTGAATCAGCCCCAGCATTTT	CASSAGLNQPQHF
NA	NA	TRBV30	TRBJ2-1	13	TGTGCCTGGAGTGATCTGGGTTACAATGAGCAGTTCTTC	CAWSDLGYNEQFF
NA	NA	TRBV5-1	TRBJ2-1	14	TGCGCCAGCAGCTTGGGGGCCGGCCGCAATGAGCAGTTCTTC	CASSLGAGRNEQFF
NA	once	TRBV7-9	TRBJ2-1	11	TGTGCCAGGGGCTGGGGGAGAGAGCAGTTCTTC	CARGWGREQFF
TRBD1	NA	TRBV19	TRBJ1-5	18	TGTGCCAGTAGTATATCCCCCTGGACAGGGCTGGGCAATCAGCCCCAGCATTTT	CASSISPWTGLGNQPQHF
NA	NA	TRBV6-6	TRBJ2-5	12	TGTGCCAGCAGTTACTCGAGGGAGACCCAGTACTTC	CASSYSRETQYF
NA	NA	TRBV11-2	TRBJ1-2	15	TGTGCCAGCAGCTTAGATGGTTCCAGGGTAAGAGGCTACACCTTC	CASSLDGSRVRGYTF
NA	NA	TRBV6-6	TRBJ2-5	16	TGTGCCAGCAGTTACTCGTACAGAGACCCGGTTGAGACCCAGTACTTC	CASSYSYRDPVETQYF
NA	NA	TRBV5-6	TRBJ1-1	13	TGTGCCAGCGGCCCTTTGGGTCTCACTGAAGCTTTCTTT	CASGPLGLTEAFF
NA	NA	TRBV29-1	TRBJ2-1	18	TGCAGCGTTGAAGCGCTCCTTGAGGGAAGGAGGGATTACAATGAGCAGTTCTTC	CSVEALLEGRRDYNEQFF
NA	once	TRBV5-1	TRBJ1-3	16	TGCGCCAGCAGCTCTGACAGGCCTTTCTCTGGAAACACCATATATTTT	CASSSDRPFSGNTIYF
NA	NA	TRBV7-9	TRBJ2-7	12	TGTGCCAGCAGCCCTGGTTTCGACGAGCAGTACTTC	CASSPGFDEQYF
TRBD1	NA	TRBV28	TRBJ1-2	14	TGTGCCAGCAGCGGACAGGGATTGAACTATGGCTACACCTTC	CASSGQGLNYGYTF
TRBD2	NA	TRBV5-5	TRBJ2-3	18	TGTGCCAGCAGCGGCCTAGCGGGAGGACGTACTAGCACAGATACGCAGTATTTT	CASSGLAGGRTSTDTQYF
NA	NA	TRBV7-9	TRBJ1-1	16	TGTGCCAGCAGCCCAGGGACACCAACGTGGAACACTGAAGCTTTCTTT	CASSPGTPTWNTEAFF
NA	NA	TRBV5-1	TRBJ2-7	14	TGCGCCAGCAGCTTGGCCGGTACGACGGGAGAGCAGTACTTC	CASSLAGTTGEQYF
TRBD2	few	TRBV30	TRBJ2-1	16	TGTGCCTGGAGTATCGGGCTAGCGGGAGCCTACAATGAGCAGTTCTTC	CAWSIGLAGAYNEQFF
TRBD1	NA	TRBV5-1	TRBJ2-7	12	TGCGCCAGCAGCTGGACAGGGGGTGAGCAGTACTTC	CASSWTGGEQYF
TRBD1	NA	TRBV7-2	TRBJ1-3	17	TGTGCCAGCAGCTTAGGATCTGGACAGGGAGTTGGAAACACCATATATTTT	CASSLGSGQGVGNTIYF
TRBD2	NA	TRBV15	TRBJ2-3	16	TGTGCCACCAGCAGCAGACTAGCGGGGCGCACAGATACGCAGTATTTT	CATSSRLAGRTDTQYF
NA	NA	TRBV15	TRBJ1-4	16	TGTGCCACCAGCAGACTGGGGAGTTCAACTAATGAAAAACTGTTTTTT	CATSRLGSSTNEKLFF
TRBD2	once	TRBV6-5	TRBJ2-5	15	TGTGCCAGCAGTATACTCAGCGGGAACCAAGAGACCCAGTACTTC	CASSILSGNQETQYF
TRBD2	NA	TRBV5-1	TRBJ2-5	16	TGCGCCAGCAGGTTCTACGGGACTAGCGACCAAGAGACCCAGTACTTC	CASRFYGTSDQETQYF
NA	NA	TRBV6-6	TRBJ2-2	15	TGTGCCAGCAGTTACATGGGGGGGAACACCGGGGAGCTGTTTTTT	CASSYMGGNTGELFF
NA	NA	TRBV30	TRBJ1-2	14	TGTGCCTGGAGTGTCGAGCGGGACACCCGACAACACACCTTC	CAWSVERDTRQHTF
NA	NA	TRBV28	TRBJ1-3	16	TGTGCCAGCAGCATAGCAAACAGGGTGGGGGCAAACACCATATATTTT	CASSIANRVGANTIYF
NA	once	TRBV27	TRBJ2-7	15	TGTGCCAGCAGTCCAGGACCGAGCTCAACCTACGAGCAGTACTTC	CASSPGPSSTYEQYF
TRBD1	NA	TRBV7-9	TRBJ2-7	15	TGTGCCAGCAGCTCCCCGGGACAGGGGGCCTACGAGCAGTACTTC	CASSSPGQGAYEQYF
TRBD2	NA	TRBV19	TRBJ2-1	15	TGTGCCAGTAGTCCTCTAGCGGGAGCATTGAATGAGCAGTTCTTC	CASSPLAGALNEQFF
TRBD1	NA	TRBV7-9	TRBJ1-2	14	TGTGCCAGCAGTCGACAGGGAATCAACTATGGCTACACCTTC	CASSRQGINYGYTF
NA	once	TRBV5-4	TRBJ2-3	16	TGTGCCAGCAGCTTGGCGCGGGGACTCAGCACAGATACGCAGTATTTT	CASSLARGLSTDTQYF
NA	few	TRBV21-1	TRBJ2-7	16	TGTGCCAGCAGCCTTCGGACTAGCGGGGTTTCCTACGAGCAGTACTTC	CASSLRTSGVSYEQYF
NA	NA	TRBV7-9	TRBJ1-3	19	TGTGCCAGCAGCTCACAGAGGTTGCGGGGAGGCTTCTCTGGGAACACCATATATTTT	CASSSQRLRGGFSGNTIYF
NA	NA	TRBV29-1	TRBJ1-4	12	TGCAGCGTTGATAACGGCAATGAAAAACTGTTTTTT	CSVDNGNEKLFF
TRBD2	NA	TRBV6-5	TRBJ2-2	15	TGTGCCAGCAGTCCCGGGACTAGCTTTGCCGGGGAGCTGTTTTTT	CASSPGTSFAGELFF
NA	NA	TRBV29-1	TRBJ1-1	13	TGCAGCGTTGAAGTTACGGAGGGCACTGAAGCTTTCTTT	CSVEVTEGTEAFF
NA	NA	TRBV30	TRBJ1-1	12	TGTGCCTGGAGGGCGAGTCGGACTGAAGCTTTCTTT	CAWRASRTEAFF
TRBD1	NA	TRBV7-9	TRBJ1-2	16	TGTGCCAGCAGCTTAGACGGGGAGAACAGGGGGGAAGGCTACACCTTC	CASSLDGENRGEGYTF
NA	NA	TRBV30	TRBJ2-3	13	TGTGCCTGGAGTTTACTAAGCACAGATACGCAGTATTTT	CAWSLLSTDTQYF
TRBD1	NA	TRBV4-1	TRBJ2-7	15	TGCGCCAGCAGCCAAGATGGGAAGGGGGCGGGCGAGCAGTACTTC	CASSQDGKGAGEQYF
TRBD2	NA	TRBV2	TRBJ2-6	19	TGTGCCAGCTTTAAGGGGACTAGCGGGCGAGGTTCGGGGGCCAACGTCCTGACTTTC	CASFKGTSGRGSGANVLTF
TRBD1	once	TRBV5-1	TRBJ1-2	14	TGCGCCAGCAGCTTGGAGACAGGGGCCTATGGCTACACCTTC	CASSLETGAYGYTF
TRBD1	NA	TRBV7-9	TRBJ1-5	14	TGTGCCAGCAGCCGAGGGGGCGTAGGGCAGCCCCAGCATTTT	CASSRGGVGQPQHF
NA	few	TRBV6-5	TRBJ1-5	13	TGTGCCAGCAGTTACTCGAGGGGGGAGGCCCAGCATTTT	CASSYSRGEAQHF